The 14 T cell receptor beta chains reported below all come from one sample, sequenced in a study of chemoradiotherapy in HPV16-positive cancers. Data came from immunoSEQ multiplex PCR; TCRdb stores just in-frame clones and leaves some out. The sample holds about 14,000 clones, 65% to 80% seen once. Sample acquisition took place from a patient who underwent chemoradiotherapy. Receptors originate from a human donor with HPV-associated anogenital cancer.

This chain uses TRBV5-4 with TRBJ2-2; D may match TRBD1 or TRBD2 (5 bases each). The CDR3 totals 15 residues. Germline V gene sequence: CDR1 SGHNT, CDR2 YYREEE (reference sequence). With 0 bases removed from V and 4 bases from J, the gap between germline ends came to 10 bases. The CDR3 loop reads CASSLGGDGTGELFF. The CDR3 DNA reads as TGTGCCAGCAGCTTGGGAGGGGATGGCACCGGGGAGCTGTTTTTT. The full variable domain, completed using reference TRBV5-4 and TRBJ2-2, is ETGVTQSPTHLIKTRGQQVTLRCSSQSGHNTVSWYQQALGQGPQFIFQYYREEENGRGNFPPRFSGLQFPNYSSELNVNALELDDSALYLCASSLGGDGTGELFFGEGSRLTVL.

This clone was counted only a few times. V gene TRBV29-1 combines with J gene TRBJ1-2; weak D call: TRBD1 (6 bases). With 7 bases removed from V and 4 bases from J, the gap between germline ends came to 16 bases. CDR3 size: 13 residues. Germline CDR1 is SQVTM and CDR2 is ANQGSEA. The CDR3 nucleotides read TGCAGCGCACCACAGGGTGATCGCTATGGCTACACCTTC. It specifies CSAPQGDRYGYTF.

This clone was recorded once. This chain links TRBV5-6 with TRBJ1-4; 9 positions match TRBD1. The CDR3 has 17 residues. The junction had 14 bases not matched to a gene; V was cut back by 4 bases and J by 7 bases. Per germline, CDR1 SGHDT and CDR2 YYEEEE. The CDR3 bases are TGTGCCAGCAGCGGATTCGACAGGGGGTCAGTCCTTGAAAAACTGTTTTTT. It codes for CASSGFDRGSVLEKLFF.

CDR3 in amino acids: CASRVGTDTQYF. In nucleotides, the CDR3 is TGCGCCAGCCGGGTGGGCACAGATACGCAGTATTTT. This chain links TRBV10-2 with TRBJ2-3; no clear D. CDR3 size: 12 residues. V dropped 8 bases and J dropped 1 base, with 7 bases sitting between them. Germline V gene data show CDR1 as WSHSY and CDR2 as SAAADI.

The J gene is TRBJ2-2, the V gene TRBV9, with TRBD2 matching 12 bases. The J segment lost 0 bases and the V segment lost 5 bases, leaving 5 bases of the junction unmatched. CDR1 is SGDLS, CDR2 YYNGEE, per germline. The CDR3 runs to 17 residues. Here the CDR3 reads CASRGTSGYPNTGELFF. The CDR3 DNA reads TGTGCCAGCAGGGGGACTAGCGGGTATCCGAACACCGGGGAGCTGTTTTTT.

The chain recombines TRBV30 with TRBJ2-1; 9 nucleotides line up with TRBD2. Germline V CDR1 and CDR2: GTSNPN, SVGIG (reference sequence). The CDR3 runs to 15 residues. Trimming took 0 bases from V and 4 from J; bases not matched to a gene: 4. The CDR3 loop reads CAWSVLAGTYNEQFF. DNA of the CDR3: TGTGCCTGGAGTGTTCTAGCGGGAACGTACAATGAGCAGTTCTTC.

This chain joins TRBV11-3 and TRBJ2-7; no reliable D call. CDR1 and CDR2 from the germline V gene are SGHNT and YENEEA. The length of the CDR3 is 14 residues. With 0 bases removed from V and 7 bases from J, the gap between germline ends came to 13 bases. The CDR3 DNA is TGTGCCAGCAGCTTAGATCTAAAAGTGCGGGAGCAGTACTTC. As protein: CASSLDLKVREQYF.

This clone was detected only once. This chain joins TRBV13 and TRBJ1-2; 8 bases align to TRBD1. Trimming removed 5 bases from V and 7 bases from J; junction bases left unmatched: 9. Germline-derived CDR1 and CDR2 are PRHDT and FYEKMQ (reference sequence). This CDR3 is built from 14 residues. CDR3 sequence (DNA): TGTGCCAGCAGCCAAAGGCAGGGGGCGAGTGGCTACACCTTC. Residues: CASSQRQGASGYTF.

The chain couples TRBV11-3 to TRBJ2-1, with 7 bases identical to TRBD2. CDR1 SGHNT and CDR2 YENEEA come from the germline V gene. V gave up 6 bases and J gave up 7 bases; unmatched junction bases: 9. There are 14 residues in the CDR3. CDR3 residues: CASRFGGGRNEQFF. The CDR3 DNA follows: TGTGCCAGCAGATTCGGGGGAGGGAGGAATGAGCAGTTCTTC.

The rearrangement joins TRBV18 to TRBJ1-1; perhaps TRBD1 as D (6 bases). Trimming removed 3 bases from V and 0 bases from J, with 11 bases in between. CDR3 length equals 15 residues. CDR1 and CDR2 from the germline V gene are KGHSH and LQKENI. The CDR3 loop is CASSPGQLMNTEAFF. The CDR3 DNA is TGTGCCAGCTCACCTGGACAGCTCATGAACACTGAAGCTTTCTTT.

This chain joins TRBV30 and TRBJ1-5; maybe TRBD1 (6 bases). Germline V gene lookup returns CDR1 GTSNPN and CDR2 SVGIG (reference sequence). V was cut by 2 bases and J by 11 bases, with 22 bases left in between. This CDR3 is 15 amino acids long. Written as DNA, the CDR3 is TGTGCCTGGAGTTTTCCCGGACAGTACTCAGGGGCCCAGCATTTT. Protein product: CAWSFPGQYSGAQHF.

The rearrangement joins TRBV6-5 to TRBJ2-3; D is ambiguous. Germline-derived CDR1 and CDR2 are MNHEY and SVGAGI. This CDR3 comprises 11 residues. Between the trimmed V and J ends, which lost 6 bases and 6 bases, there was a span of 7 bases. In nucleotides, the CDR3 is TGTGCCAGCAGGCGTATGGATACGCAGTATTTT. This codes for CASRRMDTQYF.

This chain joins TRBV5-6 and TRBJ1-2; D call uncertain. The germline V gene has CDR1 SGHDT and CDR2 YYEEEE. Deletions cut 4 bases from V and 5 bases from J, with 15 bases between. This CDR3 has 14 residues. The CDR3 sequence is CASSPASVYYGYTF. The CDR3 nucleotides are TGTGCCAGCAGCCCTGCCAGCGTTTATTATGGCTACACCTTC.

The chain couples TRBV6-4 to TRBJ2-4; D might be TRBD2 (6 bases). V lost 6 bases, J lost 0 bases, and 15 bases lay in between. The CDR3 is 16 amino acids. Germline CDR1 and CDR2: MRHNA and SNTAGT. The CDR3 DNA follows: TGTGCCAGCAGGAGGACTACCCAACTAGCCAAAAACATTCAGTACTTC. This codes for CASRRTTQLAKNIQYF.